This T cell receptor beta chain was recovered during a study of spatial heterogeneity in lung cancer. Findings and limits, study-wide: Intratumoral expanded alpha and beta TCR counts were found to track tumor mutation counts.

Time point here: sample taken at primary tumor resection. A total of fewer than 80 untreated early-stage non-small cell lung cancer patients served as donors. Without sorting, whole RNA was sequenced from tumor, nontumor lung or frozen PBMC. This clonotype was seen more than once but under ten times. Its specificity is unknown. Little can be read into the size of this beta chain, an off-target read in a library designed for alpha chains. Via MiXCR, TCRdb re-called the 5' RACE reads, giving one row per CDR3 protein. Here the sample spans about 2,200 distinct CDR3 sequences, around a third being singletons. The sample consisted of lung tumor tissue, taken at surgery. This receptor was taken from a male donor with early-stage non-small cell lung cancer.

The CDR3 sequence: CASSYSGLFTDTQYF. The DNA of the CDR3 is TGTGCCAGCAGTTACTCCGGACTCTTCACAGATACGCAGTATTTT. The chain combines TRBV6-6 with TRBJ2-3; D is possibly TRBD2 (5 bases). Germline CDR1 and CDR2: MNHNY and SVGAGI (reference sequence). CDR3 size: 15 residues. V was trimmed by 0 bases and J by 2 bases, leaving 9 bases between them.